A selection of T cell receptor beta chains follows, all from one sample in a study of breast tumors, draining lymph nodes, adjacent tissues. TCRdb itself ran the multiplex PCR reads through MiXCR, one entry per CDR3 protein. The data contain some 140,000 distinct CDR3 sequences, approximately 21% of them singletons. Sample: axillary lymph node tissue. The receptors originated from a female donor with breast cancer. Some clones in this sample may be carry-over from other donors' samples. The CDR3 runs from the conserved cysteine through the conserved F or W. Fields, in order: J gene, clone size, D gene, V gene, CDR3 protein, CDR3 DNA. D genes are given only for firm matches. Clone size, where shown, is once, few, many, or a class for clones that have expanded.

>TRBJ1-5|-|-|TRBV27
CASSFNGPNNQPQHF
TGTGCCAGCAGTTTCAACGGCCCGAACAATCAGCCCCAGCATTTT
>TRBJ2-5|-|TRBD1|TRBV5-4
CASSPDRAPRETQYF
TGTGCCAGCAGCCCTGACAGGGCTCCCCGGGAGACCCAGTACTTC
>TRBJ1-2|many|-|TRBV2
CASSVPSALRYGYTF
TGTGCCAGCAGTGTTCCATCTGCACTCCGCTATGGCTACACCTTC
>TRBJ2-1|-|-|TRBV6-2/TRBV6-3
CASSPRDYNEQFF
TGTGCCAGCAGCCCCAGGGACTACAATGAGCAGTTCTTC
>TRBJ1-3|many|-|TRBV30
CAWSSGRSGNTIYF
TGTGCCTGGAGTTCGGGTAGATCTGGAAACACCATATATTTT
>TRBJ2-1|many|TRBD1|TRBV6-1
CASSWDRGPNEQFF
TGTGCCAGCAGCTGGGACAGGGGTCCCAATGAGCAGTTCTTC
>TRBJ2-2|many|-|TRBV19
CASFNRLLGDTGELFF
TGTGCCAGTTTTAACAGACTCTTAGGGGACACCGGGGAGCTGTTTTTT
>TRBJ2-7|many|-|TRBV10-3
CAINDPPGYEQYF
TGTGCCATCAATGATCCCCCGGGGTACGAGCAGTACTTC
>TRBJ2-1|many|TRBD2|TRBV20-1
CSAKPGLAFYNEQFF
TGCAGTGCTAAACCGGGACTAGCGTTTTACAATGAGCAGTTCTTC
>TRBJ2-3|many|-|TRBV9
CASSLHRDFTDTQYF
TGTGCCAGCAGCCTGCATCGGGACTTCACAGATACGCAGTATTTT
>TRBJ1-3|many|-|TRBV29-1
CSVYGAGLAGNTIYF
TGCAGCGTCTACGGGGCGGGCTTAGCTGGAAACACCATATATTTT
>TRBJ2-7|many|-|TRBV6-1
CASSPSRVSGVTPWDEQYF
TGTGCCAGCAGCCCGAGTAGGGTGTCAGGGGTAACCCCCTGGGACGAGCAGTACTTC
>TRBJ2-3|many|TRBD1|TRBV29-1
CSGRARDRSTDTQYF
TGCAGCGGAAGAGCCCGGGACAGGAGCACAGATACGCAGTATTTT
>TRBJ2-7|many|TRBD2|TRBV5-4
CASSFGSGRGGEQYF
TGTGCCAGCAGCTTTGGAAGCGGGAGAGGGGGCGAGCAGTACTTC
>TRBJ2-1|many|-|TRBV27
CASSPGAGPSSYNEQFF
TGTGCCAGCAGCCCAGGGGCGGGCCCGAGCTCCTACAATGAGCAGTTCTTC
>TRBJ2-7|many|-|TRBV20-1
CSATQDPSYEQYF
TGCAGTGCTACACAGGATCCCTCCTACGAGCAGTACTTC
>TRBJ1-2|many|TRBD1|TRBV20-1
CSARPPGQGSNGYYGYTF
TGCAGTGCTAGACCGCCGGGACAGGGTTCTAACGGTTATTATGGCTACACCTTC
>TRBJ2-5|-|-|TRBV5-4
CASSLGALQETQYF
TGTGCCAGCAGCTTAGGGGCACTTCAAGAGACCCAGTACTTC
>TRBJ2-7|many|-|TRBV20-1
CSASGRLTYEQYF
TGCAGTGCTAGCGGGCGGCTCACCTACGAGCAGTACTTC
>TRBJ2-7|many|-|TRBV3-1
CASSQGSDYEQYF
TGTGCCAGCAGCCAAGGATCAGACTACGAGCAGTACTTC
>TRBJ1-2|many|-|TRBV30
CAWSSDVGYGYTF
TGTGCCTGGAGTTCGGATGTAGGCTATGGCTACACCTTC
>TRBJ2-1|many|TRBD2|TRBV7-3
CASSQGLAGVYNEQFF
TGTGCCAGCAGCCAAGGACTAGCGGGGGTCTACAATGAGCAGTTCTTC
>TRBJ2-3|many|-|TRBV14
CASSQGGVTQYF
TGTGCCAGCAGCCAAGGGGGAGTTACGCAGTATTTT
>TRBJ1-5|many|-|TRBV2
CASSEGQNQPQHF
TGTGCCAGCAGTGAGGGCCAGAATCAGCCCCAGCATTTT
>TRBJ2-1|many|-|TRBV7-9
CASSLVRSTYNEQFF
TGTGCCAGCAGCTTAGTGCGGTCCACATACAATGAGCAGTTCTTC
>TRBJ2-7|few|TRBD2|TRBV3-1
CASSPRLAGASGEQYF
TGTGCCAGCAGCCCAAGACTAGCGGGAGCGTCGGGAGAGCAGTACTTC
>TRBJ2-3|many|-|TRBV7-2
CASSLTFYTDTQYF
TGTGCCAGCAGCTTGACGTTTTACACAGATACGCAGTATTTT
>TRBJ2-2|few|-|TRBV9
CASSPNGGITGELFF
TGTGCCAGCAGCCCAAATGGCGGTATCACCGGGGAGCTGTTTTTT
>TRBJ2-1|many|-|TRBV11-2
CASSLSSVGQFF
TGTGCCAGCAGCTTATCTTCGGTCGGGCAGTTCTTC
>TRBJ2-5|-|TRBD2|TRBV6-1
CASTTHGRLAGGIIETQHF
TGTGCCAGCACCACCCACGGTCGACTAGCGGGAGGAATAATCGAGACCCAGCACTTC
>TRBJ2-1|many|-|TRBV5-4
CASSLAPAWGADNEQFF
TGTGCCAGCAGCTTGGCTCCAGCATGGGGGGCCGACAATGAGCAGTTCTTC
>TRBJ2-2|many|TRBD1|TRBV6-4
CASRPNAGTGSSGELFF
TGTGCCAGCAGACCTAACGCCGGGACAGGGAGTTCCGGGGAGCTGTTTTTT